Following are 8 T cell receptor beta chains from one sample sequenced in a study of blood T cell repertoires in COVID-19. Here immunoSEQ multiplex PCR was the method, and the copy in TCRdb shows in-frame clones only, minus some. In the table there are 250,000 to 300,000 clones, about nine tenths of which are singletons. Sequences were obtained from peripheral blood. These receptors were collected from a man in his forties or fifties with acute or convalescent COVID-19.

This clone was observed a single time. The J gene is TRBJ2-7, the V gene TRBV7-9; 7 bases match TRBD1. The CDR3 loop spans 12 amino acids. Germline CDR1 reads SEHNR; CDR2 reads FQNEAQ (reference sequence). V lost 7 bases and J lost 2; bases outside the gene matches: 2. The CDR3 is CASTQGAYEQYF. CDR3 in DNA: TGTGCCAGCACCCAGGGGGCCTACGAGCAGTACTTC.

V gene TRBV9 combines with J gene TRBJ1-1; 10 bases match TRBD1. The CDR3 runs 14 residues. V was clipped by 5 bases and J by 3 bases; unmatched bases: 4. Per germline, CDR1 SGDLS and CDR2 YYNGEE. The DNA of the CDR3 is TGTGCCAGCAGGCACGGGACAGGGGACACTGAAGCTTTCTTT. Protein sequence: CASRHGTGDTEAFF.

Note on this clone: Other DNA sequences of this sample code for an identical CDR3. The chain couples TRBV12-3 or TRBV12-4 to TRBJ2-3, with a weak D call TRBD1 (6 bases). The CDR3 is made up of 12 amino acids. The V end lost 5 bases, the J end lost 6 bases, and 9 bases lay between the germline ends. CDR3 protein: CASSLGADTQYF. The CDR3, as DNA: TGTGCCAGCAGTCTGGGGGCGGATACGCAGTATTTT.

The chain recombines TRBV19 with TRBJ2-2, with TRBD2 identical over 10 bases. Germline CDR1 and CDR2: LNHDA and SQIVND (reference sequence). With 5 bases clipped from V and 2 bases from J, the junction kept 8 bases outside the gene matches. The CDR3 consists of 17 residues. The DNA of the CDR3 is TGTGCCAGTAGTTACGATAGCGGGGGGAGAAACACCGGGGAGCTGTTTTTT. This codes for CASSYDSGGRNTGELFF.

The chain uses TRBV7-9 and TRBJ2-6; tentatively, D is TRBD2 (5 bases). Germline CDR1 reads SEHNR; CDR2 reads FQNEAQ (reference sequence). The CDR3 is 15 residues long. Trimming took 3 bases from V and 0 from J, leaving 6 bases between them. Written as DNA, the CDR3 is TGTGCCAGCAGCTTGAGGGACTCTGGGGCCAACGTCCTGACTTTC. Amino acid sequence: CASSLRDSGANVLTF.

This chain connects TRBV2 to TRBJ2-7; 8 bases map to TRBD1. From germline, CDR1 is SNHLY and CDR2 FYNNEI. The V segment lost 6 bases and the J segment 2 bases; nucleotides outside the gene matches: 6. The CDR3 is 14 amino acids. The CDR3, as DNA: TGTGCCAGCAGAGCCGGGACAGGCACCTACGAGCAGTACTTC. It yields the protein CASRAGTGTYEQYF.

The table lists this clone with a count of one. The chain has TRBV5-1 and TRBJ1-1; TRBD1 matches at 9 bases. J lost 1 base, V lost 4 bases, and 5 bases had no gene match. CDR1 and CDR2 (germline): SGHRS, YFSETQ. There are 15 residues in the CDR3. The chain's CDR3 is CASSIWTGENTEAFF. CDR3 nucleotides: TGCGCCAGCAGCATATGGACAGGGGAGAACACTGAAGCTTTCTTT.

The chain employs TRBV5-6 and TRBJ2-7, with TRBD1 matching over 8 bases. The CDR3 spans 14 residues. Germline CDR1 and CDR2: SGHDT and YYEEEE. With V trimmed by 0 bases and J by 2 bases, 1 base remained unmatched. Here the CDR3 reads CASSLGTGTYEQYF. CDR3 nucleotides: TGTGCCAGCAGCTTGGGGACAGGGACCTACGAGCAGTACTTC.